These 31 T cell receptor beta chains originate from one sample sequenced in a study of identical twins. TCRdb passed the 5' RACE reads through MiXCR, listing each CDR3 protein once. The sample consists of some 320,000 distinct CDR3 sequences, approximately 13% of them appearing once. This same sample was also part of a study on yellow fever vaccine responses in identical twins.

Sequencing input: CD8+ T cells sorted from blood. The receptors shown here come from a woman aged 18-35 years in good health.

At least ten counts were recorded for this clonotype. The chain recombines TRBV28 with TRBJ1-5; D might be TRBD1 (5 bases). The V gene lost 6 bases and the J gene lost 4 bases, with 16 bases spanning the gap. Per germline, CDR1 MDHEN and CDR2 SYDVKM. This CDR3 is built from 15 residues. DNA of the CDR3: TGTGCCAGCAGAACCGGGACGAATACAAATCAGCCCCAGCATTTT. Translated, it gives CASRTGTNTNQPQHF.

The gene calls are TRBV4-1 and TRBJ2-7, with 8 bases lining up with TRBD2. J lost 5 bases, V lost 4 bases, and 10 bases had no gene match. Germline V gene sequence: CDR1 MGHRA, CDR2 YSYEKL. This CDR3 region has 15 residues. In DNA form, the CDR3 reads TGCGCCAGCAGCCCCGTACCAGCGGGAGCCGACGAGCAGTACTTC. Protein product: CASSPVPAGADEQYF.

The rearrangement uses TRBV6-1 and TRBJ2-3; D could derive from TRBD1 or TRBD2 (5 bases each). Per the germline V gene, CDR1 is MNHNS and CDR2 is SASEGT. The CDR3 is 14 residues long. V was clipped by 2 bases and J by 13 bases, with 19 bases between them. The CDR3 coding sequence is TGTGCCAGCAGTGAACTCGAGGGGACGAGGCCCAAGTATTTT. It codes for CASSELEGTRPKYF.

V usage is TRBV7-6 and J usage is TRBJ2-7; possible D gene TRBD2, 5 bases. Germline CDR1 and CDR2: SGHVS and FNYEAQ. The CDR3 loop spans 16 amino acids. The germline V and J ends were trimmed by 5 bases and 0 bases, with 17 bases remaining between them. DNA for the CDR3: TGTGCCAGCAGCCCCGAGGACTTTCTCCTCTCCTACGAGCAGTACTTC. It codes for CASSPEDFLLSYEQYF.

The sample holds a few counts of this clonotype. V gene TRBV5-1 combines with J gene TRBJ2-3, with TRBD2 matching 9 bases. Trimming cost V 4 bases and J 0 bases; bases outside gene matches: 3. The CDR3 is 15 amino acids. The germline CDR1 and CDR2 sequences are SGHRS and YFSETQ. The CDR3 DNA is TGCGCCAGCAGCCGTGCGGGGGGGAGCACAGATACGCAGTATTTT. Translating gives CASSRAGGSTDTQYF.

In its sample, this clonotype was seen a few times. The chain employs TRBV4-2 and TRBJ2-1; D remains ambiguous. Trimming shortened V by 4 bases and J by 7 bases, and 8 bases separated the two germline ends. The CDR3 is made up of 12 amino acids. Germline assignment: CDR1 LGHNA and CDR2 YNFKEQ. The CDR3 region is CASSLGMNEQFF. The CDR3 coding sequence is TGTGCCAGCAGCCTGGGCATGAATGAGCAGTTCTTC.

The V gene is TRBV5-1, the J gene TRBJ2-1, with TRBD2 as a possible D gene (6 bases). CDR1 and CDR2 (germline): SGHRS, YFSETQ. CDR3 length: 15 residues. Trimming took 0 bases from V and 8 from J, leaving 15 bases between them. CDR3 DNA sequence: TGCGCCAGCAGCTTGGATGAGGTAGCGGCCGATGAGCAGTTCTTC. It specifies CASSLDEVAADEQFF.

The chain recombines TRBV28 with TRBJ2-7, with 9 positions matching TRBD1. Trimming took 6 bases from V and 5 from J; bases not matched to a gene: 17. The CDR3 runs to 17 residues. CDR1 MDHEN and CDR2 SYDVKM come from the germline V gene. The CDR3 nucleotides are TGTGCCAGCAGCCTACAAAAGTTAGGGACAGGGCTCCACGAGCAGTACTTC. Translation gives CASSLQKLGTGLHEQYF.

The V gene is TRBV27, the J gene TRBJ2-4; no reliable D call. Deletions cut 6 bases from V and 2 bases from J, with 20 bases between. Germline V CDR1 and CDR2: MNHEY, SMNVEV (reference sequence). This CDR3 spans 17 amino acids. The CDR3 DNA sequence: TGTGCCAGCAGCTCCTCTTACGATATTGGGTCCAAAAACATTCAGTACTTC. Encoded protein: CASSSSYDIGSKNIQYF.

The chain couples TRBV7-3 to TRBJ2-1; 8 nucleotides agree with TRBD1. V was pared by 3 bases and J by 5 bases, with 9 bases of the junction left unmatched. Germline assignment: CDR1 SGHTA and CDR2 FQGTGA. The CDR3 covers 16 residues. The CDR3 DNA reads TGTGCCAGCAGCTTCAACCGGGACAGGAGAAACAATGAGCAGTTCTTC. It codes for CASSFNRDRRNNEQFF. The whole variable domain, remainder taken from reference TRBV7-3 and TRBJ2-1, is GAGVSQTPSNKVTEKGKYVELRCDPISGHTALYWYRQSLGQGPEFLIYFQGTGAADDSGLPNDRFFAVRPEGSVSTLKIQRTERGDSAVYLCASSFNRDRRNNEQFFGPGTRLTVL.

The rearrangement joins TRBV2 to TRBJ2-1; no firm D call. The CDR3 totals 15 residues. V lost 2 bases and J 0 bases, leaving 8 bases between the germline ends. From germline, CDR1 is SNHLY and CDR2 FYNNEI. The CDR3 reads CASSESANSYNEQFF. The CDR3 DNA follows: TGTGCCAGCAGTGAATCCGCCAACTCCTACAATGAGCAGTTCTTC.

The CDR3 DNA reads as TGTGCCAGCAGTCCCCCGGGGGGGGCGTCCTACGAGCAGTACGTC. Its protein product is CASSPPGGASYEQYV. V usage is TRBV11-2 and J usage is TRBJ2-7; 8 bases are shared with TRBD2. The CDR3 length is 15 residues. V gave up 6 bases and J gave up 1 base; unmatched junction bases: 8. Germline CDR1 SGHAT, CDR2 FQNNGV.

J is TRBJ2-7 and V is TRBV7-8, with a tentative D call TRBD2 (6 bases). From germline, CDR1 is SGHVS and CDR2 FQNEAQ. Trimming removed 1 base at V and 0 bases at J, with 13 bases between. This CDR3 region has 16 residues. The CDR3 bases are TGTGCCAGCAGCTTAGGGAGGGCTTTAAGCTCCTACGAGCAGTACGTC. Translated, it gives CASSLGRALSSYEQYV.

This clonotype has just a few counts. This sequence joins TRBV19 and TRBJ1-4; possible D gene TRBD1, 5 bases. The CDR3 has 16 residues. Trimming took off 6 bases at V and 1 base at J, with 15 bases between the two ends. Germline lookup yields CDR1 LNHDA and CDR2 SQIVND (reference sequence). The CDR3 is CASSRLGTETNEKLFF. The DNA of the CDR3 is TGTGCCAGTAGCCGGCTCGGGACGGAAACTAATGAAAAACTGTTTTTT.

In its sample, this clonotype was seen many times. The chain uses TRBV2 and TRBJ2-5; 9 nucleotides line up with TRBD1. CDR1 is SNHLY and CDR2 is FYNNEI in the germline V gene. This CDR3 comprises 15 residues. The V segment lost 2 bases and the J segment 3 bases; nucleotides outside the gene matches: 4. The CDR3 nucleotides are TGTGCCAGCAGTGAATTGGGACAGGGAGAAGAGACCCAGTACTTC. This sequence encodes CASSELGQGEETQYF.

The count of this clonotype is one. V gene TRBV6-7 combines with J gene TRBJ2-7; TRBD2 agrees at 9 bases. TRBV6-7 has ORF status, its function being uncertain. The CDR3 totals 14 residues. With 10 bases clipped from V and 2 bases from J, the junction kept 9 bases outside the gene matches. CDR3 nucleotide sequence: TGTGCCATTTCCCGGCTAGCGGGGACCTACGAGCAGTACGTC. This translates into CAISRLAGTYEQYV.

Many counts were recorded for this clonotype. This chain uses TRBV4-1 with TRBJ2-7, with TRBD1 identical over 10 bases. CDR3 length: 15 residues. Germline V gene data show CDR1 as MGHRA and CDR2 as YSYEKL. V gave up 3 bases and J gave up 3 bases; unmatched junction bases: 5. The CDR3 DNA reads as TGCGCCAGCAGCCAGAGGACAGGGGGGTTCTACGAGCAGTACTTC. Amino acid sequence: CASSQRTGGFYEQYF.

CDR3 nucleotides: TGCGCCAGCAGCTTCCGGGAGACGACCTACAATGAGCAGTTCTTC. Encoded protein: CASSFRETTYNEQFF. The gene calls are TRBV5-1 and TRBJ2-1; D is possibly TRBD2 (6 bases). CDR1 SGHRS and CDR2 YFSETQ come from the germline V gene. This CDR3 is built from 15 residues. The V gene lost 2 bases and the J gene lost 2 bases, with 11 bases spanning the gap.

This clonotype was seen a few times. The chain has TRBV24-1 and TRBJ2-1; D uncertain. The germline V gene has CDR1 KGHDR and CDR2 SFDVKD. This CDR3 region has 12 residues. Trimming removed 7 bases at V and 3 bases at J, with 6 bases between. The CDR3 DNA reads TGTGCCACCAGCGGAATCTACAATGAGCAGTTCTTC. It specifies CATSGIYNEQFF.

The gene calls are TRBV6-5 and TRBJ2-2, with 7 bases identical to TRBD2. The germline gives CDR1 MNHEY, CDR2 SVGAGI. After removal of 3 bases from V and 6 bases from J, the junction contained 7 bases not matched to a gene. CDR3 length: 15 residues. This chain's CDR3 is CASSYDPGRAGELFF. In DNA form, the CDR3 reads TGTGCCAGCAGTTATGACCCAGGGAGGGCCGGGGAGCTGTTTTTT.

There are a few counts of this clonotype. The chain uses TRBV5-6 and TRBJ2-1, with 10 bases lining up with TRBD2. The ends lost 4 bases at V and 8 bases at J; junction bases unmatched: 6. The germline V gene encodes CDR1 SGHDT and CDR2 YYEEEE. This CDR3 is 14 amino acids long. CDR3 region: CASSMGLARHEQFF. The CDR3 coding sequence is TGTGCCAGCAGCATGGGACTAGCGCGGCATGAGCAGTTCTTC.

The chain couples TRBV20-1 to TRBJ2-1, with 10 nucleotides matching TRBD2. The length of the CDR3 is 16 residues. The V gene end was trimmed by 0 bases and the J gene end by 1 base; junction bases not matched to a gene: 3. The V gene's germline CDR1 is DFQATT and CDR2 SNEGSKA (reference sequence). DNA for the CDR3: TGCAGTGCTAGAGATAGGACTAGCGGATCCTACAATGAGCAGTTCTTC. Its translation: CSARDRTSGSYNEQFF.

In its sample, this clonotype was seen a few times. As DNA, the CDR3 is TGTGCCACCAGTGACGGTCTCAATCAGCCCCAGCATTTT. It codes for CATSDGLNQPQHF. The chain has TRBV24-1 and TRBJ1-5; D call uncertain. Trimming stripped 4 bases from V and 3 bases from J, with 6 bases between. Germline loops: CDR1 KGHDR, CDR2 SFDVKD. This CDR3 contains 13 residues.

This clonotype was observed a handful of times. CDR3 in amino acids: CASSYQRTGRLGNEQFF. In DNA, the CDR3 is TGTGCCAGCAGTTACCAAAGGACAGGCCGTCTAGGCAATGAGCAGTTCTTC. The V and J genes are TRBV6-2 or TRBV6-3 and TRBJ2-1, with TRBD1 identical over 7 bases. In germline, CDR1 is MNHEY, CDR2 SVGEGT. The CDR3 is 17 amino acids. The V gene end was trimmed by 2 bases and the J gene end by 6 bases; junction bases not matched to a gene: 13.

This clonotype appeared a few times. The CDR3 here is CASSQDSILRTDTQYF. Here the CDR3 DNA reads TGTGCCAGCAGCCAAGATTCGATCCTAAGGACAGATACGCAGTATTTT. The chain has TRBV3-1 and TRBJ2-3, with D unresolved. Trimming took off 0 bases at V and 3 bases at J, with 13 bases between the two ends. The length of the CDR3 is 16 residues. Germline assignment: CDR1 LGHDT and CDR2 YNNKEL (reference sequence).

The chain combines TRBV28 with TRBJ1-1, with D hard to call. The CDR3 is 19 amino acids. V lost 2 bases to trimming and J lost 1 base, with 23 bases between them. The germline gives CDR1 MDHEN, CDR2 SYDVKM. The CDR3 DNA reads as TGTGCCAGCAGTTTAAAGGGTGTGCGGTCAGTGAATCGGAACACTGAAGCTTTCTTT. Its protein product is CASSLKGVRSVNRNTEAFF.

This clonotype was observed a handful of times. The rearrangement joins TRBV29-1 to TRBJ2-5; 9 positions match TRBD1. The CDR3 has 13 residues. V was pared by 8 bases and J by 4 bases, with 8 bases of the junction left unmatched. CDR1 is SQVTM, CDR2 ANQGSEA, per germline. The CDR3 coding sequence is TGCAGCATTCCGGGACAGGGATCAGAGACCCAGTACTTC. This codes for CSIPGQGSETQYF.

The V gene is TRBV7-8, the J gene TRBJ2-2; 12 bases map to TRBD1. After removal of 3 bases from V and 0 bases from J, the junction contained 5 bases not matched to a gene. In germline, CDR1 is SGHVS, CDR2 FQNEAQ. CDR3 length equals 18 residues. The CDR3 DNA follows: TGTGCCAGCAGCTTCCCACGGGACAGGGGGCCGAACACCGGGGAGCTGTTTTTT. It is translated as CASSFPRDRGPNTGELFF. The full variable domain, in which reference TRBV7-8 and TRBJ2-2 provide the parts outside the CDR3, is GAGVSQSPRYKVAKRGQDVALRCDPISGHVSLFWYQQALGQGPEFLTYFQNEAQLDKSGLPSDRFFAERPEGSVSTLKIQRTQQEDSAVYLCASSFPRDRGPNTGELFFGEGSRLTVL.

This clonotype was recorded many times. The chain has TRBV29-1 and TRBJ2-1; possibly TRBD2 for D (6 bases). Trimming took off 2 bases at V and 0 bases at J, with 11 bases between the two ends. CDR1 is SQVTM, CDR2 ANQGSEA, per germline. This CDR3 spans 15 amino acids. In nucleotides, the CDR3 is TGCAGCGTTGAACGCGGGGCGAGCTCCTACAATGAGCAGTTCTTC. Its protein product is CSVERGASSYNEQFF.

This chain joins TRBV14 and TRBJ2-3, with no clear D. This CDR3 spans 17 amino acids. In germline, CDR1 is SGHDN, CDR2 FVKESK. Between the trimmed V and J ends, which lost 3 bases and 5 bases, there was a span of 21 bases. The CDR3 nucleotides read TGTGCCAGCAGCCACGACTCTTGGCTCCTCTCGGAAGATACGCAGTATTTT. It is translated as CASSHDSWLLSEDTQYF.

V is TRBV28 and J is TRBJ2-7; D possibly corresponds to TRBD2 (5 bases). This CDR3 has 16 amino acids. V was pared by 4 bases and J by 2 bases, with 18 bases between. Per germline, CDR1 MDHEN and CDR2 SYDVKM. The CDR3 sequence is CASSSENAGSAYEQYV. The CDR3 DNA sequence: TGTGCCAGCAGTTCAGAGAACGCAGGTAGCGCCTACGAGCAGTACGTC.